Below, 25 T cell receptor beta chains from the same sample are listed, as sequenced in a study of T cell responses to AZD1222 COVID-19 vaccine. Using immunoSEQ multiplex PCR, the repertoire was profiled, and TCRdb retains in-frame clones only, with some absent. The data contain some 120,000 clones, about nine tenths of them seen just once; the ten biggest clones take up about 9.5%. The source material was peripheral blood, sampled 28 days after the second AZD1222 dose. Receptors originate from an adult who received the AZD1222 COVID-19 vaccine.

J is TRBJ1-5 and V is TRBV27; 10 bases align to TRBD1. Trimming at V came to 2 bases and at J to 6 bases, leaving 16 bases not matched to a gene. The CDR3 loop spans 19 amino acids. The germline V gene has CDR1 MNHEY and CDR2 SMNVEV (reference sequence). DNA of the CDR3: TGTGCCAGCAGTTTACCGCTCAAAAGACAGGGGGCTCGGGTTCAGCCCCAGCATTTT. It is translated as CASSLPLKRQGARVQPQHF.

The V and J genes are TRBV27 and TRBJ2-3; 7 bases match TRBD2. The V and J ends lost 3 bases and 0 bases, in that order; junction bases with no gene match: 12. The CDR3 has 18 amino acids. Germline V gene lookup returns CDR1 MNHEY and CDR2 SMNVEV (reference sequence). The CDR3 DNA reads TGTGCCAGCAGTTTCGGGGCGGGGGTGATTCTAAGCACAGATACGCAGTATTTT. Residues: CASSFGAGVILSTDTQYF.

This clone was seen only a few times. The CDR3, as DNA: TGTGCCAGCAGCCTGACAGGGAATAGCTACGAGCAGTACTTC. It codes for CASSLTGNSYEQYF. V usage is TRBV5-5 and J usage is TRBJ2-7, with 7 bases lining up with TRBD1. After removal of 4 bases from V and 3 bases from J, the junction contained 7 bases not matched to a gene. This CDR3 spans 14 amino acids. CDR1 is SGHKS and CDR2 is YYEKEE in the germline V gene (reference sequence).

The chain links TRBV19 to TRBJ1-2, with a possible D match to TRBD1 (5 bases). The CDR3 has 14 amino acids. V was shortened by 6 bases and J by 1 base, with 12 bases between the two germline ends. Per germline, CDR1 LNHDA and CDR2 SQIVND (reference sequence). The CDR3 DNA follows: TGTGCCAGTAGATCCCCAGGGAATAACTATGGCTACACCTTC. It encodes CASRSPGNNYGYTF.

The chain employs TRBV19 and TRBJ1-2; D may be TRBD1 (5 bases). CDR3 length: 14 residues. Germline V CDR1 and CDR2: LNHDA, SQIVND (reference sequence). The V end lost 5 bases, the J end lost 12 bases, and 22 bases lay between the germline ends. In DNA form, the CDR3 reads TGTGCCAGTAGTGCCGGGGCCGGGATCTACTCGGACACCTTC. Translation gives CASSAGAGIYSDTF.

The chain links TRBV4-3 to TRBJ2-1; D is ambiguous. This CDR3 comprises 15 residues. Trimming left V 1 base short and J 7 bases short, with 14 bases between. Germline CDR1 is LGHNA and CDR2 is YSLEER. The CDR3 loop is CASSQGSASRNEQFF. The DNA of the CDR3 is TGCGCCAGCAGCCAAGGTTCGGCCTCCCGAAATGAGCAGTTCTTC.

The chain is built from TRBV5-8 and TRBJ2-1, with 7 bases that match TRBD1. CDR1 and CDR2 (germline): SGHTS, YDEGEE. The CDR3 is made up of 15 amino acids. With V trimmed by 2 bases and J by 5 bases, 7 bases remained unmatched. The CDR3 DNA follows: TGTGCCAGCAGCTTCTCGGGGCAGGGGGACAATGAGCAGTTCTTC. It translates to CASSFSGQGDNEQFF.

This clone was found a few times. J is TRBJ1-1 and V is TRBV30; D is uncertain. The CDR3 runs to 13 residues. Looked up from germline, CDR1 is GTSNPN and CDR2 is SVGIG (reference sequence). V gave up 4 bases and J gave up 12 bases, with 21 bases separating them. This chain's CDR3 is CAWILPWKGRTFF. DNA for the CDR3: TGTGCCTGGATTCTACCCTGGAAAGGAAGGACTTTCTTT.

This chain links TRBV18 with TRBJ1-4, with D possibly matching TRBD1 (6 bases). CDR1 and CDR2 from the germline V gene are KGHSH and LQKENI. The CDR3 loop spans 16 amino acids. The V gene lost 0 bases and the J gene lost 7 bases, with 15 bases spanning the gap. The CDR3 DNA reads TGTGCCAGCTCACCACCGATGGGGGGCTCCGGTGAAAAACTGTTTTTT. This gives the protein CASSPPMGGSGEKLFF.

This clone was recorded only once. The chain recombines TRBV12-3 or TRBV12-4 with TRBJ1-6; D is ambiguous. The CDR3 extends over 12 amino acids. V shed 5 bases and J shed 14 bases, with 13 bases lying between them. As DNA, the CDR3 is TGTGCCAGCAGTGCCGGCCCTGTGGCCCTCCACTTT. Its protein is CASSAGPVALHF.

This clone was seen only once. The V and J genes are TRBV19 and TRBJ1-5, with D possibly TRBD1 on 5 matching bases. This CDR3 has 17 residues. Deletions cut 1 base from V and 5 bases from J, with 18 bases between. The germline V gene has CDR1 LNHDA and CDR2 SQIVND (reference sequence). For the CDR3, the DNA is TGTGCCAGTAGTATAGGATCAGCAGGGATAATCCATCAGCCCCAGCATTTT. This translates into CASSIGSAGIIHQPQHF.

This rearrangement joins TRBV5-6 to TRBJ1-4; 7 bases fit TRBD1. The germline CDR1 and CDR2 sequences are SGHDT and YYEEEE. Unmatched junction bases numbered 9, after V lost 4 bases and J lost 0 bases. The CDR3 sequence is 17 residues long. The CDR3 nucleotides read TGTGCCAGCAGCGCCCGACAGGGAACTGCAACTAATGAAAAACTGTTTTTT. It is translated as CASSARQGTATNEKLFF.

The V call is TRBV7-2, the J call TRBJ1-6; no clear D. This CDR3 region has 15 residues. Trimming shortened V by 3 bases and J by 6 bases, and 12 bases separated the two germline ends. Germline V gene data show CDR1 as SGHTA and CDR2 as FQGNSA. The CDR3 sequence is CASSLGSAFNSPLHF. The DNA of the CDR3 is TGTGCCAGCAGCTTGGGATCCGCATTTAATTCACCCCTCCACTTT.

In the case of this clone: Other DNA sequences in the sample encode the same CDR3. The chain recombines TRBV27 with TRBJ1-4; D might be TRBD1 (6 bases). Trimming removed 3 bases from V and 3 bases from J, with 11 bases in between. CDR1 and CDR2 from the germline V gene are MNHEY and SMNVEV (reference sequence). The CDR3 length is 15 residues. The CDR3 loop reads CASSFQGWANEKLFF. CDR3 coding DNA: TGTGCCAGCAGTTTCCAGGGGTGGGCTAATGAAAAACTGTTTTTT.

This clone came up many times. The chain uses TRBV2 and TRBJ2-1, with D perhaps matching TRBD2 (5 bases). This CDR3 has 15 amino acids. V was cut by 3 bases and J by 0 bases, with 9 bases left in between. Germline V gene data show CDR1 as SNHLY and CDR2 as FYNNEI. CDR3 in DNA: TGTGCCAGCAGTGATGGTACTAGCTCCTACAATGAGCAGTTCTTC. Translated: CASSDGTSSYNEQFF.

This clone appeared once. This rearrangement joins TRBV2 to TRBJ1-2, with D possibly being TRBD1 (6 bases). Looked up from germline, CDR1 is SNHLY and CDR2 is FYNNEI. The CDR3 has 12 amino acids. V was cut by 6 bases and J by 8 bases, with 13 bases left in between. The CDR3 region is CASSGTSRGYTF. The CDR3 coding sequence is TGTGCCAGCAGCGGGACATCTCGGGGCTACACCTTC.

V is TRBV6-5 and J is TRBJ1-1; TRBD1 might be the D (6 bases). The germline gives CDR1 MNHEY, CDR2 SVGAGI. Trimming took 4 bases from V and 4 from J, leaving 13 bases between them. This CDR3 region has 14 residues. The DNA of the CDR3 is TGTGCCAGCAGTTCAGGGGCCTTGGCCACTGAAGCTTTCTTT. This gives the protein CASSSGALATEAFF.

The chain couples TRBV4-3 to TRBJ2-1; tentatively, D is TRBD1 (6 bases). Trimming left V 1 base short and J 2 bases short, with 9 bases between. The CDR3 totals 15 residues. Germline V CDR1 and CDR2: LGHNA, YSLEER. DNA for the CDR3: TGCGCCAGCAGCCAAGTGGGGGCCGCCTACAATGAGCAGTTCTTC. Amino acid sequence: CASSQVGAAYNEQFF.

This chain links TRBV30 with TRBJ2-2, with D maybe TRBD2 (6 bases). V gave up 2 bases and J gave up 5 bases, with 12 bases separating them. The germline V gene encodes CDR1 GTSNPN and CDR2 SVGIG (reference sequence). The length of the CDR3 is 14 residues. The CDR3 reads CAWSLLAQTGELFF. The DNA of the CDR3 is TGTGCCTGGAGTTTACTAGCCCAGACCGGGGAGCTGTTTTTT. The entire variable domain, with the rest obtained from reference TRBV30 and TRBJ2-2, is as follows: SQTIHQWPATLVQPVGSPLSLECTVEGTSNPNLYWYRQAAGRGLQLLFYSVGIGQISSEVPQNLSASRPQDRQFILSSKKLLLSDSGFYLCAWSLLAQTGELFFGEGSRLTVL.

In this sample, this clone turned up a few times. The chain joins TRBV19 to TRBJ1-6; D remains ambiguous. V shed 4 bases and J shed 12 bases, with 13 bases lying between them. Germline loops: CDR1 LNHDA, CDR2 SQIVND (reference sequence). The length of the CDR3 is 13 residues. DNA of the CDR3: TGTGCCAGTAGTAGACCCCCACGGGAACCCCTCCACTTT. It translates to CASSRPPREPLHF.

In this sample, this clone turned up once. The rearrangement uses TRBV6-6 and TRBJ1-4; D may be TRBD1 (5 bases). This CDR3 has 16 amino acids. Germline assignment: CDR1 MNHNY and CDR2 SVGAGI (reference sequence). Trimming removed 5 bases at V and 4 bases at J, with 17 bases between. The CDR3 DNA sequence: TGTGCCAGCAGTCCTACTGGGCCGGGGGTTAATGAAAAACTGTTTTTT. Its protein product is CASSPTGPGVNEKLFF.

The rearrangement uses TRBV2 and TRBJ1-3, with a tentative D call TRBD1 (5 bases). Germline CDR1 and CDR2: SNHLY and FYNNEI. The V end lost 8 bases, the J end lost 0 bases, and 17 bases lay between the germline ends. The CDR3 is 16 amino acids. This CDR3 is CASGAVLTDSGNTIYF. In DNA form, the CDR3 reads TGTGCCAGCGGAGCCGTATTGACAGACTCTGGAAACACCATATATTTT.

This clone has a handful of counts. V and J are TRBV5-6 and TRBJ1-2, with D possibly TRBD1 on 6 matching bases. The CDR3 has 13 amino acids. The V end lost 5 bases, the J end lost 1 base, and 9 bases lay between the germline ends. Germline V gives CDR1 SGHDT, CDR2 YYEEEE. Written as DNA, the CDR3 is TGTGCCAGCAGTCGACAGGATAACTATGGCTACACCTTC. Its protein product is CASSRQDNYGYTF. The whole variable domain, remainder taken from reference TRBV5-6 and TRBJ1-2, is DAGVTQSPTHLIKTRGQQVTLRCSPKSGHDTVSWYQQALGQGPQFIFQYYEEEERQRGNFPDRFSGHQFPNYSSELNVNALLLGDSALYLCASSRQDNYGYTFGSGTRLTVV.

The V and J genes are TRBV3-1 (or the pseudogene TRBV3-2) and TRBJ2-3; perhaps D is TRBD1 or TRBD2 (5 bases each). CDR1 LGHDT and CDR2 YNNKEL come from the germline V gene (reference sequence). The germline V and J ends were trimmed by 6 bases and 0 bases, with 13 bases remaining between them. The CDR3 extends over 15 amino acids. The CDR3 loop is CASRSGTSSTDTQYF. For the CDR3, the DNA is TGTGCCAGCAGGTCCGGGACCTCTAGCACAGATACGCAGTATTTT.

The CDR3 is CASSLGVLSSYNEQFF. The CDR3 DNA reads as TGTGCCAGCAGCTTAGGGGTATTAAGCTCCTACAATGAGCAGTTCTTC. This chain uses TRBV7-8 with TRBJ2-1, with unresolved D. The length of the CDR3 is 16 residues. Germline CDR1 SGHVS, CDR2 FQNEAQ. V was shortened by 1 base and J by 0 bases, with 10 bases between the two germline ends.